This T cell receptor beta chain was recovered during a study of T-cell reconstitution after alpha-beta-depleted transplantation in children. This clonotype was observed many times. What it recognizes is unknown. The CDR3 is made up of 16 amino acids. V lost 5 bases, J lost 4 bases, and 17 bases lay in between. Germline V gives CDR1 SSHAT, CDR2 FNYEAQ (reference sequence). It was with unique molecular identifiers that the TCRbeta library was prepared. TCRdb re-analysed the PCR reads in MiXCR, keeping a single row per CDR3 protein. The sample shows 110,000 or so distinct CDR3 sequences, roughly 6.1% of them seen only once. The study's findings and limits: At day 60, the high TCRbeta diversity found in some patients originated from recipient T cells and thymic progenitors that had survived. Newly produced T cells mostly accounted for T-cell counts and diversity one year post-transplant.

This rearrangement joins TRBV7-7 to TRBJ2-2, with a weak D call TRBD1 (6 bases). Specimen: PBMCs, mostly from graft donor cells, collected 360 days after TCRalphabeta/CD19-depleted stem cell transplant. The TCR sequence derives from a male patient between 2 and 10 years old who had a stem cell transplant for acute lymphoblastic leukemia, so the T cells may come from the graft donor. DNA of the CDR3: TGTGCCAGCAGCCCCCTCGACAGGTTCCCCACCGGGGAGCTGTTTTTT. It yields the protein CASSPLDRFPTGELFF.